These 11 T cell receptor beta chains came from one sample sequenced in a study of low-dose radiotherapy and immunotherapy resistance in tumors. Primers targeting TRAV and TRBV primed first-strand cDNA, covering alpha and beta chains. TCR amplification ran about 20 PCR cycles using constant-region and V-primer adapter primers. MiXCR was run by TCRdb on the reads, yielding one entry per CDR3 protein. This sample has about 15,000 distinct CDR3 sequences, with 60% found just once. All receptors come from a human donor with advanced metastatic prostate, ovarian, gallbladder or colorectal cancer (not recorded which). This table probably holds off-target reads from a library built for another chain.

The chain couples TRBV28 to TRBJ2-7, with D perhaps given as TRBD1 or TRBD2 (6 bases each). The CDR3 covers 15 residues. Germline V gene sequence: CDR1 MDHEN, CDR2 SYDVKM. Trimming shortened V by 3 bases and J by 6 bases, and 18 bases separated the two germline ends. DNA for the CDR3: TGTGCCAGCAGTTTTCGGATCCGTGGAGGGGGCGAGCAGTACTTC. This gives the protein CASSFRIRGGGEQYF.

The J gene is TRBJ2-3, the V gene TRBV20-1, with D possibly matching TRBD1 (5 bases). CDR1 and CDR2 (germline): DFQATT, SNEGSKA (reference sequence). Trimming removed 5 bases from V and 6 bases from J, with 15 bases in between. The CDR3 extends over 13 amino acids. This chain's CDR3 is CSAEAQGSDTQYF. The CDR3 coding sequence is TGCAGTGCTGAAGCTCAGGGTTCTGATACGCAGTATTTT.

V gene TRBV29-1 combines with J gene TRBJ2-6, with a weak D call TRBD1 (6 bases). The V gene's germline CDR1 is SQVTM and CDR2 ANQGSEA. The CDR3 has 15 amino acids. The V and J ends lost 6 bases and 0 bases respectively, with 12 bases between them. The CDR3 DNA sequence: TGCAGCGTCTCCGAAGGGGGCTCTGGGGCCAACGTCCTGACTTTC. This encodes CSVSEGGSGANVLTF.

This chain links TRBV2 with TRBJ2-3; D is tentatively TRBD1 or TRBD2 (6 bases each). CDR1 is SNHLY, CDR2 FYNNEI, per germline. V dropped 10 bases and J dropped 1 base, with 18 bases sitting between them. The CDR3 runs 15 residues. The CDR3 sequence is CAITLGGGRTDTQYF. The CDR3 DNA is TGTGCCATTACTCTCGGAGGGGGGCGCACAGATACGCAGTATTTT. Full variable domain (missing parts from reference TRBV2 and TRBJ2-3): EPEVTQTPSHQVTQMGQEVILRCVPISNHLYFYWYRQILGQKVEFLVSFYNNEISEKSEIFDDQFSVERPDGSNFTLKIRSTKLEDSAMYFCAITLGGGRTDTQYFGPGTRLTVL.

The chain carries TRBV24-1 and TRBJ2-5, with D tentatively TRBD1 or TRBD2 (7 bases each). Germline V gene lookup returns CDR1 KGHDR and CDR2 SFDVKD. The CDR3 sequence is 17 residues long. The V and J ends lost 5 bases and 1 base respectively, with 19 bases between them. The DNA for the CDR3 is TGTGCCACCAGTGCGGGCCAGGGGGGGGGCGCCCAAGAGACCCAGTACTTC. It specifies CATSAGQGGGAQETQYF.

The chain uses TRBV28 and TRBJ2-1; D is ambiguous. Germline assignment: CDR1 MDHEN and CDR2 SYDVKM. The V end lost 8 bases, the J end lost 8 bases, and 13 bases lay between the germline ends. The CDR3 extends over 12 amino acids. Written as DNA, the CDR3 is TGTGCCAGCCGCCCCTCTGGCTATGAGCAGTTCTTC. It specifies CASRPSGYEQFF.

The gene calls are TRBV24-1 and TRBJ2-1; 7 nucleotides align to TRBD2. The CDR3 consists of 17 residues. Germline CDR1 KGHDR, CDR2 SFDVKD. The trim removed 4 bases at V and 3 bases at J, leaving 11 bases unmatched. This CDR3 is CATSETISGMGYNEQFF. The CDR3, as DNA: TGTGCCACCAGTGAAACCATCAGCGGGATGGGCTACAATGAGCAGTTCTTC.

V usage is TRBV7-9 and J usage is TRBJ2-5; D call uncertain. Germline V CDR1 and CDR2: SEHNR, FQNEAQ (reference sequence). Between the trimmed V and J ends, which lost 0 bases and 5 bases, there was a span of 1 base. The CDR3 spans 11 residues. CDR3 loop: CASSLAETQYF. The CDR3 DNA reads TGTGCCAGCAGCTTAGCCGAGACCCAGTACTTC.

This clonotype was seen only a few times. The chain joins TRBV12-5 to TRBJ2-1; the match to TRBD2 covers 11 bases. This CDR3 region has 14 residues. Germline lookup yields CDR1 LGHNT and CDR2 FRNRAP. V shed 6 bases, J shed 7 bases, and the junction held 5 bases outside the gene matches. The CDR3 here is CASGQGLAENEQFF. CDR3 nucleotides: TGTGCTAGTGGGCAGGGACTAGCGGAAAATGAGCAGTTCTTC.

J is TRBJ2-2 and V is TRBV4-2, with D unresolved. Trimming took off 5 bases at V and 6 bases at J, with 16 bases between the two ends. Germline V gives CDR1 LGHNA, CDR2 YNFKEQ. The CDR3 spans 15 residues. This CDR3 reads CASSWTLDEPGELFF. The CDR3 nucleotides read TGTGCCAGCAGCTGGACGCTCGACGAGCCCGGGGAGCTGTTTTTT.

This clonotype was seen only once. The V gene is TRBV19, the J gene TRBJ1-5; D might be TRBD1 (5 bases). Per germline, CDR1 LNHDA and CDR2 SQIVND (reference sequence). Trimming pared 7 bases from V and 9 bases from J, leaving 22 bases between. This CDR3 is 15 amino acids long. CDR3 region: CASTPGPSSQGPQHF. Written as DNA, the CDR3 is TGTGCCAGTACCCCGGGACCGTCAAGTCAGGGGCCCCAGCATTTT.